This TCR beta chain was recorded in a study of control samples from healthy donors and cancer patients. The CDR3 contains 12 residues. CDR1 is LNHDA and CDR2 is SQIVND in the germline V gene (reference sequence). Deletions cut 7 bases from V and 6 bases from J, with 12 bases between. Sequencing used immunoSEQ multiplex PCR; TCRdb keeps in-frame clones, though not all of them. The sample records over 85,000 clones, 70% to 90% being singletons. Source material: PBMCs. The sequence was obtained from a woman aged 45 to 65 with colorectal cancer. The chain has TRBV19 and TRBJ1-1; D call uncertain. The chain's CDR3 is CASNLASSEAFF. The CDR3 DNA reads TGTGCCAGTAACCTGGCGAGTTCTGAAGCTTTCTTT.